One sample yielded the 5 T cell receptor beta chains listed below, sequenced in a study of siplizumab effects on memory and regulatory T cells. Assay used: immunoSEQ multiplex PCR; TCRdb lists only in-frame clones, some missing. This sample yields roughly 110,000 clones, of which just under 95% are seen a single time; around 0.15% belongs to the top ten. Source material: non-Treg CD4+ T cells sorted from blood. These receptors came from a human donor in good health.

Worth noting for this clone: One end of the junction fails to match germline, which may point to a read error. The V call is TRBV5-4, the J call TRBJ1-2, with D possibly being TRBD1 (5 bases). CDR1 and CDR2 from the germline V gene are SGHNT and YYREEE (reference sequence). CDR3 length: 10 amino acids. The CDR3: CASSSGTTVF. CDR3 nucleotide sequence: TGTGCCAGCAGCTCTGGGACGACAGTCTTC.

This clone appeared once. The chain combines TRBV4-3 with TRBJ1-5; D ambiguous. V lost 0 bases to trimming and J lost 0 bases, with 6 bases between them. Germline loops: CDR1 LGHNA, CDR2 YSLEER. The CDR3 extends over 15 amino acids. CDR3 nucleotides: TGCGCCAGCAGCCAAGAGGGCAGTAGCAATCAGCCCCAGCATTTT. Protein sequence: CASSQEGSSNQPQHF.

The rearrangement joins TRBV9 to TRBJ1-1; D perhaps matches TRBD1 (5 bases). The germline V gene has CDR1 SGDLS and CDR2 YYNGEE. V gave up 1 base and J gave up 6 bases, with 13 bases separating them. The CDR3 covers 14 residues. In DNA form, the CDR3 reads TGTGCCAGCAGCGTAAGGGGTGGGGAGGCTGAAGCTTTCTTT. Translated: CASSVRGGEAEAFF.

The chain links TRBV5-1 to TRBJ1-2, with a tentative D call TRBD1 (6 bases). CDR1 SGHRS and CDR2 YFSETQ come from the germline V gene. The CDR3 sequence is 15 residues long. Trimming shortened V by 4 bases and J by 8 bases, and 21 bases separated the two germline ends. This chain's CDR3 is CASSILAQGLGGYTF. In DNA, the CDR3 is TGCGCCAGCAGCATTCTCGCCCAGGGGCTGGGAGGCTACACCTTC.

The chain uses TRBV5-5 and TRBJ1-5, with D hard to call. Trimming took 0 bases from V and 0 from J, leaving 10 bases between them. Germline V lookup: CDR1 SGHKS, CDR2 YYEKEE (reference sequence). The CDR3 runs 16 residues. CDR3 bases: TGTGCCAGCAGCTTGGGCGGGCCGTATAGCAATCAGCCCCAGCATTTT. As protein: CASSLGGPYSNQPQHF.